What follows describes a single T cell receptor beta chain. Its antigen remains unknown. This specimen belongs to a study of shared clonotypes between healthy human individuals. Study-level information: Three plates each covered CD4 naive and memory; CD8 naive two, CD8 memory one.

Assay used: immunoSEQ multiplex PCR; TCRdb lists only in-frame clones, some missing. Of roughly 2,300,000 clones listed, about nine tenths were seen once; the top ten hold approximately 0.4%. Notes on the study in general: Against clonotypes common to all four donors, non-shared ones had lower generation probabilities.

Germline CDR1 reads MNHEY; CDR2 reads SMNVEV (reference sequence). The CDR3 has 17 amino acids. J lost 5 bases, V lost 5 bases, and 13 bases had no gene match. The chain recombines TRBV27 with TRBJ2-3; 10 bases line up with TRBD2. This sequence was found in a young man in good health. Some clones in this sample may be carry-over from other donors' samples. Sample: naive CD4+ T cells from PBMCs. Stated subset: CD45RA+ positively selected. Here the CDR3 reads CASSAQRLAGEIDTQYF. Written as DNA, the CDR3 is TGTGCCAGCAGTGCTCAACGACTAGCGGGTGAGATAGATACGCAGTATTTT.